This T cell receptor (beta chain) was captured by sequencing in a study of identical twins. TCRdb ran MiXCR on the 5' RACE reads and lists one entry per CDR3 protein. The sample includes around 1.7 million distinct CDR3 sequences, less than 40% of them seen just once. The CDR3 is made up of 18 amino acids. V shed 4 bases, J shed 0 bases, and the junction held 12 bases outside the gene matches. Per germline, CDR1 MDHEN and CDR2 SYDVKM. This clonotype was sampled from a newborn girl in good health. The sequenced material came from cord blood. This sequence joins TRBV28 and TRBJ2-4; 7 bases line up with TRBD1. CDR3 bases: TGTGCCAGCAGTTCCAAACGGCAGACAGGGTTAGCCAAAAACATTCAGTACTTC. Translated, it gives CASSSKRQTGLAKNIQYF.